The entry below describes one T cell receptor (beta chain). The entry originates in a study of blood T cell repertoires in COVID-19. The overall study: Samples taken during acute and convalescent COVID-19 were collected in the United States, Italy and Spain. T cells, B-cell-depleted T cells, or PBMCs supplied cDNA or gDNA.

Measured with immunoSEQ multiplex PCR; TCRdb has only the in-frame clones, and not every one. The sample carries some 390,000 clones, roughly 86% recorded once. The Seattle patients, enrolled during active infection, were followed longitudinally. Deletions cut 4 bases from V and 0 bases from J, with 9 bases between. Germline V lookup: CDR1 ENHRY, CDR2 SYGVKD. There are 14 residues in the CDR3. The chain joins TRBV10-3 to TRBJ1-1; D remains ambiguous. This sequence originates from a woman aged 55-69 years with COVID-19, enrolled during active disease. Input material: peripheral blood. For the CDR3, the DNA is TGTGCCATCAGTGTGACTATAATGAACACTGAAGCTTTCTTT. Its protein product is CAISVTIMNTEAFF.